This entry concerns a single T cell receptor beta chain. Sequencing used immunoSEQ multiplex PCR; TCRdb keeps in-frame clones, though not all of them. The repertoire holds 150,000 to 200,000 clones, with around 90% as singletons. V lost 5 bases, J lost 10 bases, and 10 bases lay in between. The germline CDR1 and CDR2 sequences are SGHTA and FQGNSA. The CDR3 runs to 11 residues. The sample comes from a study of control samples from healthy donors and cancer patients. V and J are TRBV7-2 and TRBJ2-3; D gene unclear. The clonotype comes from a woman between 50 and 59 years old in good health. The sequenced sample was blood. The chain's CDR3 is CASSILGAQYF. CDR3 DNA sequence: TGTGCCAGCAGCATTCTAGGAGCGCAGTATTTT.